This T cell receptor beta chain was recovered during a study of spatial heterogeneity in lung cancer. Each CDR3 protein gets one entry after TCRdb re-called the 5' RACE reads with MiXCR. The profile shows roughly 5,200 distinct CDR3 sequences, around 28% of them singletons. Time point given: sample taken at primary tumor resection. Whole RNA obtained from tumor, nontumor lung or frozen PBMC underwent sequencing without sorting. After removal of 5 bases from V and 4 bases from J, the junction contained 4 bases not matched to a gene. Looked up from germline, CDR1 is MNHEY and CDR2 is SMNVEV (reference sequence). The CDR3 is made up of 13 amino acids.

The receptor's source is a male donor with early-stage non-small cell lung cancer. Sequencing was performed on PBMCs, taken at surgery. The rearrangement links TRBV27 to TRBJ2-7, with TRBD1 matching over 8 bases. The CDR3: CASSTGGRYEQYF. CDR3 in DNA: TGTGCCAGCAGTACAGGGGGAAGGTACGAGCAGTACTTC.